This T cell receptor (beta chain) was recovered during a study of post-analysis software for immune sequencing data. For the study at large: The cohort encompassed relapsing-remitting, secondary progressive and progressive-relapsing multiple sclerosis disease courses.

Unique molecular identifiers featured in each of the TCR beta cDNA libraries. Each batch of about 0.9 to 10 million T cells produced 490,000 or so cDNA molecules. Using its own MiXCR run on the PCR reads, TCRdb lists one record per CDR3 protein. Altogether about 540,000 distinct CDR3 sequences are present, roughly 34% being singletons, with the ten largest covering roughly 6%. Study findings and constraints: When patients were compared with controls, about 5 TRBV segments were more frequent, TRBV5-6, TRBV5-1 and TRBV20-1 among them. Analysis by F measure revealed that same-batch samples clustered strongly together. Multiple sclerosis was associated with a significant reduction in normalized Chao1 diversity relative to controls.

The CDR3 has 15 residues. The germline V gene encodes CDR1 LNHNV and CDR2 YYDKDF (reference sequence). V was shortened by 6 bases and J by 6 bases, with 18 bases between the two germline ends. This clonotype was counted a few times. Its antigen is not known. The gene calls are TRBV15 and TRBJ1-5; no clear D gene. Input material: blood. This clonotype was sampled from a girl between 2 and 17 years old with multiple sclerosis. CDR3 loop: CATSSDRPRVQPQHF. The CDR3, as DNA: TGTGCCACCAGTTCGGACCGACCTCGCGTTCAGCCCCAGCATTTT. Full variable domain (remainder filled in from reference TRBV15 and TRBJ1-5): DAMVIQNPRYQVTQFGKPVTLSCSQTLNHNVMYWYQQKSSQAPKLLFHYYDKDFNNEADTPDNFQSRRPNTSFCFLDIRSPGLGDTAMYLCATSSDRPRVQPQHFGDGTRLSIL.